The T cell receptor (beta chain) under discussion was sequenced for a study of T cells in women clearing cervical HPV infection. Remarks on this clone: Read sequence stops 3 residues before the CDR3 end, and the germline J gene provides the missing end.

The CDR3 has 16 amino acids. Trimming removed 0 bases from V and 0 bases from J; junction bases left unmatched: 0. CDR1 and CDR2 from the germline V gene are SGDLS and YYNGEE. Generated by immunoSEQ multiplex PCR, the TCRdb table keeps only in-frame clones and is missing some. This sample contains 25,000 to 35,000 clones. The sample comprised blood buffy coat. This receptor was obtained from a woman between 18 and 70 years old with a cervical HPV16 infection that either progressed to CIN3+ or cleared (not recorded which). The gene calls are TRBV9 and TRBJ2-2, with TRBD2 matching 9 bases. The CDR3 is CASSVGTSANTGELFF. The covered CDR3 bases are TGTGCCAGCAGCGTAGGGACTAGCGCGAACACCGGGGAG.